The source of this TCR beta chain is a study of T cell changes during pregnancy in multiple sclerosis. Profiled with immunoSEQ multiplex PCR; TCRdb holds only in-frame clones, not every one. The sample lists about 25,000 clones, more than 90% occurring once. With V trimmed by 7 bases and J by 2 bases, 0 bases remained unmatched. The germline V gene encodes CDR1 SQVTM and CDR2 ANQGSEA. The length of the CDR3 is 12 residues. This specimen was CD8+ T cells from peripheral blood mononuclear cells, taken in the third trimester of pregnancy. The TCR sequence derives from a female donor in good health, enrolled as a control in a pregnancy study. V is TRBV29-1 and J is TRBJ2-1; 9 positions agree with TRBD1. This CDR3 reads CSGDRAYNEQFF. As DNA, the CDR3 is TGCAGCGGGGACAGGGCCTACAATGAGCAGTTCTTC.